A selection of T cell receptor beta chains follows, all from one sample in a study of CD8 T cells in ankylosing spondylitis. MiXCR, applied by TCRdb to the 5' RACE reads, yields one record per CDR3 protein. The data hold hundreds of thousands of distinct CDR3 sequences, with roughly 27% observed a single time. Material: blood, either unsorted or a sorted T cell fraction (not recorded which). Receptor source: a male donor with ankylosing spondylitis. CDR3s include the opening cysteine and the closing phenylalanine or tryptophan. The D gene is left open where the match is weak. Clone size is stated in some rows and not others, as once, few, many or a class when expanded.

>TRBV11-2|.|TRBJ2-7|.
TGTGCCAGCAGCTTGGGCGGGACCATTTTCTACGAGCAGTACTTC
CASSLGGTIFYEQYF
>TRBV20-1|few|TRBJ2-7|.
TGCAGTGCATTGGAGACTACCACTTACGAGCAGTACTTC
CSALETTTYEQYF
>TRBV27|.|TRBJ1-2|TRBD1
TGTGCCAGCAGTTTATCGGGGTCAGGGGGTCTCTACACCTTC
CASSLSGSGGLYTF
>TRBV10-3|.|TRBJ1-5|.
TGTGCCATCAGTCGGGACTTGGATCAGCCCCAGCATTTT
CAISRDLDQPQHF
>TRBV29-1|.|TRBJ1-1|.
TGCCAAGGGGCCCTGAACACTGAAGCTTTCTTT
CQGALNTEAFF
>TRBV6-1|.|TRBJ2-3|TRBD1
TGTGCCAGCAGTGAAGCCGGACAGGGGCAGTATTTT
CASSEAGQGQYF
>TRBV29-1|.|TRBJ2-3|.
TGCAGCGTTGTACGTCAGAACACAGATACGCAGTATTTT
CSVVRQNTDTQYF
>TRBV20-1|.|TRBJ2-3|TRBD2
TGCAGTGCTAGCCCCCTTACTAGCGGGAGGGGCACAGATACGCAGTATTTT
CSASPLTSGRGTDTQYF
>TRBV20-1|.|TRBJ1-2|.
TGCAGTGCTAGTTTTCCAGGAGGTTCGTATGGCTACACCTTC
CSASFPGGSYGYTF
>TRBV5-6|few|TRBJ2-7|.
TGTGCCAGCAGCTTGGATGACTACGAGCAGTACTTC
CASSLDDYEQYF
>TRBV18|.|TRBJ1-1|.
TGTGCCAGCTCACCCCCTGGAAGGGCAGGGAGCACTGAAGCTTTCTTT
CASSPPGRAGSTEAFF
>TRBV7-8|.|TRBJ2-1|.
TGTGCCAGCAGCCCTGAATCGACCTACAATGAGCAGTTCTTC
CASSPESTYNEQFF
>TRBV7-2|.|TRBJ1-1|.
TGTGCCAGCAGCTCCCTAGGGAGGATATCCACTGAAGCTTTCTTT
CASSSLGRISTEAFF
>TRBV5-1|.|TRBJ2-1|TRBD2
TGCGCCAGCAGCTTGGTGATTATCAGCGGGAGTGTGGGTGAGCAGTTCTTC
CASSLVIISGSVGEQFF
>TRBV3-1|few|TRBJ2-2|.
TGTGCCAGCACCCCCGGGACTTACCCGAACACCGGGGAGCTGTTTTTT
CASTPGTYPNTGELFF
>TRBV7-2|.|TRBJ2-2|.
TGTGCCAGCAGCTTAGGGGCTAGCCGAGGCACCGGGGAGCTGTTTTTT
CASSLGASRGTGELFF
>TRBV13|.|TRBJ2-7|.
TGTGCCAGCAGCTCTAGAGGAGTCTACTCCTACGAGCAGTACTTC
CASSSRGVYSYEQYF
>TRBV18|.|TRBJ2-1|TRBD2
TGTGCCAGCTCACCAACGGCTAGCGGGGGATACAATGAGCAGTTCTTC
CASSPTASGGYNEQFF
>TRBV24-1|once|TRBJ2-1|TRBD1
TGTGCCACCAGTGACGCGGGACAGGGTTACAATGAGCAGTTCTTC
CATSDAGQGYNEQFF
>TRBV5-1|few|TRBJ2-2|.
TGCGCCAGCAGCCCCGGTGGCAGCACCGGGGAGCTGTTTTTT
CASSPGGSTGELFF
>TRBV5-1|.|TRBJ1-1|.
TGCGCCAGCAGCTTCTCTATAAATCCGAGGACAGATACTGAAGCTTTCTTT
CASSFSINPRTDTEAFF
>TRBV7-7|.|TRBJ2-3|.
TGTGCCAGCAGCCCCGGGATAGCAACGGATACGCAGTATTTT
CASSPGIATDTQYF
>TRBV24-1|.|TRBJ1-2|.
TGTGCCACCAGTGATGGGGCGGTATCCTCGGGGGGCTACACCTTC
CATSDGAVSSGGYTF
>TRBV11-3|.|TRBJ2-1|.
TGTGCCAGCAGCCCCTTTCTAGCTCCCAATGAGCAGTTCTTC
CASSPFLAPNEQFF
>TRBV7-2|.|TRBJ1-5|.
TGTGCCAGCAGCCCGAAGGTCACAGCTAATCAGCCCCAGCATTTT
CASSPKVTANQPQHF
>TRBV5-1|few|TRBJ2-1|TRBD1
TGCGCCAGCAGTCAAGCAACAGGGGGCCATGAGCAGTTCTTC
CASSQATGGHEQFF
>TRBV3-1|.|TRBJ2-3|.
TGTGCCAGCAGCCAAGAGTTAGTGGTCGCAGATACGCAGTATTTT
CASSQELVVADTQYF
>TRBV6-2/TRBV6-3|.|TRBJ1-3|.
TGTGCCAGCAGCAGGACGTCTCTGAGGACCATATATTTT
CASSRTSLRTIYF
>TRBV18|.|TRBJ2-1|.
TGTGCCAGCTCACCCCCCGCGGCTAGCTGGGACAATGAGCAGTTCTTC
CASSPPAASWDNEQFF
>TRBV12-3/TRBV12-4|.|TRBJ2-2|.
TGTGCCAGCAGGCGACAGGCGAACACCGGGGAGCTGTTTTTT
CASRRQANTGELFF
>TRBV20-1|.|TRBJ1-1|.
TGCAGTGCTAGAACCTTACGCCGGGGCCTTACTGAAGCTTTCTTT
CSARTLRRGLTEAFF
>TRBV24-1|few|TRBJ1-4|TRBD1
TGTGCCACCAGTGAAACGGGGACAGGGGATGAAAAACTGTTTTTT
CATSETGTGDEKLFF
>TRBV12-3/TRBV12-4|.|TRBJ1-5|.
TGTGCCAGCAGTTCCGCGACAGGTGTGGGCAATCAGCCCCAGCATTTT
CASSSATGVGNQPQHF
>TRBV7-2|few|TRBJ2-2|.
TGTGCCAGCAGCCCCCGGATGATAGGGACCGGGGAGCTGTTTTTT
CASSPRMIGTGELFF
>TRBV6-7|few|TRBJ2-2|.
TGTGCCAGCAGTTACTCCTTTGCGGGACGCGACACCGGGGAGCTGTTTTTT
CASSYSFAGRDTGELFF
>TRBV5-5|few|TRBJ2-7|.
TGTGCCAGCAGCTTGCCAGGGAGGCGATACGAGCAGTACTTC
CASSLPGRRYEQYF
>TRBV5-1|few|TRBJ2-5|TRBD1
TGCGCCAGCAGCCTCGGACAGGTCGGAGAGACCCAGTACTTC
CASSLGQVGETQYF
>TRBV5-1|.|TRBJ1-6|.
TGCGCCAGCAGTACCTCAGCGAGCTCCTATAATTCACCCCTCCACTTT
CASSTSASSYNSPLHF
>TRBV12-3/TRBV12-4|few|TRBJ2-2|.
TGTGCCAGCACCCGCAGGGTGGACGGGGAGCTGTTTTTT
CASTRRVDGELFF
>TRBV10-3|.|TRBJ1-6|TRBD1
TGTGCCATCAGTGATATATATGCGGGACAGAATAATTCCCCCCTCCACTTT
CAISDIYAGQNNSPLHF
>TRBV3-1|.|TRBJ2-5|.
TGTGCCAGCAGCCAAGGTTCGGGAAAGGGAGAGACCCAGTACTTC
CASSQGSGKGETQYF
>TRBV10-3|.|TRBJ1-4|.
TGTGCCATCAGCCGGGAGCGCACTAATGAAAAACTGTTTTTT
CAISRERTNEKLFF
>TRBV3-1|.|TRBJ2-7|.
TGTGCCAGCAGCCTTGGGGGACTGGATCTCTACGAGCAGTACTTC
CASSLGGLDLYEQYF
>TRBV12-3/TRBV12-4|.|TRBJ1-4|.
TGTGCCAGCAGTTCCTCCCTACATGAAAAACTGTTTTTT
CASSSSLHEKLFF
>TRBV5-1|few|TRBJ2-3|.
TGCGCCAGCAGCGGAGGACTGCAGGTACTTACAGATACGCAGTATTTT
CASSGGLQVLTDTQYF
>TRBV12-3/TRBV12-4|few|TRBJ2-7|.
TGTGCCAGCAGCCGCGGGGCCCCCTACGAGCAGTACTTC
CASSRGAPYEQYF
>TRBV20-1|.|TRBJ2-3|TRBD1
TGCAGTGCTAGAGAGGGAACAGGGGCCGATACGCAGTATTTT
CSAREGTGADTQYF
>TRBV29-1|.|TRBJ1-1|.
TGCAGCGTTGATCCACAGGGGAACACTGAAGCTTTCTTT
CSVDPQGNTEAFF
>TRBV15|.|TRBJ2-7|.
TGTGCCACCAGCAGAGAGATTGGAAGGCCCTACGAGCAGTACTTC
CATSREIGRPYEQYF
>TRBV5-1|few|TRBJ2-2|.
TGCGCCAGCAGCTTGCCTAAGGTGCTGGGGACCGGGGAGCTGTTTTTT
CASSLPKVLGTGELFF
>TRBV20-1|few|TRBJ1-2|.
TGCAGTGCTAGACGCGACAGTGCCTATGGCTACACCTTC
CSARRDSAYGYTF
>TRBV7-9|.|TRBJ2-1|TRBD2
TGTGCCAGCAGCTCCCCTGGACTAGCAGTGTCCTACAATGAGCAGTTCTTC
CASSSPGLAVSYNEQFF